This TCR beta chain was documented in a study of shared clonotypes between healthy human individuals. Study-wide results and caveats: Between four donors, naive CD4 clonotypes were shared at a level of about 5%.

This clone has only one observation. Antigen specificity is unknown. For every subset, genomic DNA was evenly distributed across several immunoSEQ plates. Assay: immunoSEQ multiplex PCR; the TCRdb copy retains only in-frame clones and omits some. The table includes more than 900,000 clones, roughly 74% detected once. Trimming pared 4 bases from V and 1 base from J, leaving 16 bases between. The CDR3 has 17 amino acids. The germline gives CDR1 LNHDA, CDR2 SQIVND (reference sequence). The sequence derives from a young man in good health. Some clones in this sample may be carry-over from other donors' samples. The sequenced sample was memory CD4+ T cells from PBMCs. The subset denotes: CD45RA-negative fraction. The V and J genes are TRBV19 and TRBJ2-2, with D hard to call. The CDR3 nucleotides read TGTGCCAGTAGTAAAAGAGGTGGGCTGGAGAACACCGGGGAGCTGTTTTTT. Amino acid sequence: CASSKRGGLENTGELFF.